These 5 T cell receptor beta chains were sequenced from one sample in a study of cytotoxic CD8 clonotypes in ibrutinib-treated CLL. Profiling relied on immunoSEQ multiplex PCR, and the TCRdb table lists in-frame clones only, not all of them. In the table there are about 120,000 clones, under 70% of which are singletons. The sequenced sample was PBMCs, obtained after 24 months of ibrutinib treatment. All receptors derive from a human donor with chronic lymphocytic leukemia.

V usage is TRBV7-9 and J usage is TRBJ1-6, with TRBD1 matching over 7 bases. V dropped 2 bases and J dropped 7; count of bases not matched to a gene: 8. The CDR3 consists of 16 residues. The germline CDR1 and CDR2 sequences are SEHNR and FQNEAQ (reference sequence). DNA of the CDR3: TGTGCCAGCAGCTTACCCGGACAGGCAGGGAATTCACCCCTCCACTTT. It translates to CASSLPGQAGNSPLHF.

The chain links TRBV21-1 to TRBJ1-3. TRBV21-1 has pseudogene status. This CDR3 has 12 amino acids. CDR3 DNA sequence: TGTGCCAGCAGCAAACCAAAGGGCGCCATATATTTT. Its protein is CASSKPKGAIYF.

The rearrangement joins TRBV5-4 to TRBJ2-3; 8 bases line up with TRBD2. Germline trimming cut 4 bases from V and 4 bases from J; bases unmatched to any gene: 8. CDR1 and CDR2 (germline): SGHNT, YYREEE (reference sequence). The CDR3 contains 15 residues. In DNA, the CDR3 is TGTGCCAGCAGCCTCCGCCGGGGGGGAGCAGATACGCAGTATTTT. Protein sequence: CASSLRRGGADTQYF.

This clone appeared once. The chain couples TRBV15 to TRBJ2-7, with D perhaps matching TRBD1 (6 bases). V lost 1 base to trimming and J lost 3 bases, with 13 bases between them. This CDR3 comprises 15 residues. The germline CDR1 and CDR2 sequences are LNHNV and YYDKDF (reference sequence). CDR3 region: CATSRGGRGSYEQYF. In DNA, the CDR3 is TGTGCCACCAGCAGAGGTGGCAGGGGTAGCTACGAGCAGTACTTC. The variable domain in full, with the rest retrieved from reference TRBV15 and TRBJ2-7, is DAMVIQNPRYQVTQFGKPVTLSCSQTLNHNVMYWYQQKSSQAPKLLFHYYDKDFNNEADTPDNFQSRRPNTSFCFLDIRSPGLGDTAMYLCATSRGGRGSYEQYFGPGTRLTVT.

This rearrangement joins TRBV29-1 to TRBJ2-5; D is perhaps TRBD2 (6 bases). This CDR3 spans 14 amino acids. The germline V gene has CDR1 SQVTM and CDR2 ANQGSEA. Trimming pared 4 bases from V and 5 bases from J, leaving 17 bases between. CDR3 in amino acids: CSVARGTPWETQYF. DNA for the CDR3: TGCAGCGTTGCCCGGGGGACTCCGTGGGAGACCCAGTACTTC.